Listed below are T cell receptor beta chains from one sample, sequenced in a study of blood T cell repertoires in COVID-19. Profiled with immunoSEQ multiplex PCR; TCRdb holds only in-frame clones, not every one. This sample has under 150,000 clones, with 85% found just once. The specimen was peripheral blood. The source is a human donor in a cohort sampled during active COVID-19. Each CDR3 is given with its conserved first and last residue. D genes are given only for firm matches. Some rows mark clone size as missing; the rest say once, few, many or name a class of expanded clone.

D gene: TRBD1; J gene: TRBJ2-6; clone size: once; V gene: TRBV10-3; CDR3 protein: CAISEGTGGAGANVLTF; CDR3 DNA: TGTGCCATCAGTGAGGGGACAGGGGGCGCTGGGGCCAACGTCCTGACTTTC
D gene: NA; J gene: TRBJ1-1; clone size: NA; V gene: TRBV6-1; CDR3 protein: CASSEVGGNTEAFF; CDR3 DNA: TGTGCCAGCAGTGAAGTCGGGGGGAACACTGAAGCTTTCTTT
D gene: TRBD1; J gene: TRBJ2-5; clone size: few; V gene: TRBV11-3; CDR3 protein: CASSVGQGEEETQYF; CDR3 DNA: TGTGCCAGCAGCGTGGGACAGGGGGAGGAGGAGACCCAGTACTTC
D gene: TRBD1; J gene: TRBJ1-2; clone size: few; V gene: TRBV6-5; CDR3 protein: CASSRRTGGLYGYTF; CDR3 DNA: TGTGCCAGCAGTCGGAGAACAGGGGGCCTGTATGGCTACACCTTC
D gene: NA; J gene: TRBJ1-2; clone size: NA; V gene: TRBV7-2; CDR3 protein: CASSLERGGAMGGYTF; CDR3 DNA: TGTGCCAGCAGCTTAGAGAGGGGAGGGGCTATGGGTGGCTACACCTTC
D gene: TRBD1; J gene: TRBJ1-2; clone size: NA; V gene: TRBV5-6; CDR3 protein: CASSWDGQGVNYGYTF; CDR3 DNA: TGTGCCAGCAGCTGGGACGGACAGGGAGTAAACTATGGCTACACCTTC
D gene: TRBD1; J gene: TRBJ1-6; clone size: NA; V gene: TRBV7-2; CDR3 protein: CASSSLDREAPLHF; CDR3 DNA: TGTGCCAGCAGCTCATTGGACAGGGAGGCACCCCTCCACTTT
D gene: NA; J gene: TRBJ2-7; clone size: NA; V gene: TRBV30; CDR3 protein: CAWSVATGEQYF; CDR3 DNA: TGTGCCTGGAGTGTAGCTACGGGGGAGCAGTACTTC
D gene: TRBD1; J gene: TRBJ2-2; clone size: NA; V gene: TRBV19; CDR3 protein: CASTPKGQFLTGELFF; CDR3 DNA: TGTGCCAGTACCCCCAAGGGACAGTTTTTGACCGGGGAGCTGTTTTTT
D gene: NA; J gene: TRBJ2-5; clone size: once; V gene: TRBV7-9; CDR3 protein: CASSPPYPRVQETQYF; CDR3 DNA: TGTGCCAGCAGCCCGCCATACCCCCGGGTCCAAGAGACCCAGTACTTC
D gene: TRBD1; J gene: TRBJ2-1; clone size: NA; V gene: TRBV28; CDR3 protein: CASRGTRDRGPGQFF; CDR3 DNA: TGTGCCAGCAGGGGGACCCGGGACAGGGGTCCAGGGCAGTTCTTC
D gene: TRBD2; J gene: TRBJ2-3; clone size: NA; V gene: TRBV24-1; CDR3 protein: CATSEGPREVDTQYF; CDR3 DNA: TGTGCCACCAGTGAGGGACCCCGGGAGGTAGATACGCAGTATTTT
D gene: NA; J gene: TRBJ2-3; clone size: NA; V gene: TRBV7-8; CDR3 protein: CASSSSGGTDTQYF; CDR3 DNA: TGTGCCAGCAGCTCCTCGGGGGGCACAGATACGCAGTATTTT
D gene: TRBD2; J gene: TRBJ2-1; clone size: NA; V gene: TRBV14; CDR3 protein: CASRNAGGSYNEQFF; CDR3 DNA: TGTGCCAGCAGGAATGCGGGGGGTTCCTACAATGAGCAGTTCTTC
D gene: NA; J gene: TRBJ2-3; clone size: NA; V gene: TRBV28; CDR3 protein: CATGGPRSTDTQYF; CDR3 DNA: TGTGCCACCGGGGGGCCCCGCAGCACAGATACGCAGTATTTT
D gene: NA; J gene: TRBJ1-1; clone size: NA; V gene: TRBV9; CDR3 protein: CASSVDGQLYTEAFF; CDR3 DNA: TGTGCCAGCAGCGTAGATGGACAGCTATACACTGAAGCTTTCTTT
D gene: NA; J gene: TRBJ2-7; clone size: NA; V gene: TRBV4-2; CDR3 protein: CASSQGGNAYEQYF; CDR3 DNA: TGTGCCAGCAGCCAAGGAGGGAATGCCTACGAGCAGTACTTC
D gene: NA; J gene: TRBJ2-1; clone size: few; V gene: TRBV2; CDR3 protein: CASSEALWDKDFNEQFF; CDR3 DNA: TGTGCCAGCAGTGAAGCGCTTTGGGACAAGGATTTCAATGAGCAGTTCTTC
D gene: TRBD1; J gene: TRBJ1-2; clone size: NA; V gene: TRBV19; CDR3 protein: CASSMRQGATNYGYTF; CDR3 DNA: TGTGCCAGTAGTATGAGACAGGGGGCAACTAACTATGGCTACACCTTC
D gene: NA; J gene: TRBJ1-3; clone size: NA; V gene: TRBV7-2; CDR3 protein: CASSLIPTGGNTIYF; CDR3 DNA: TGTGCCAGCAGCTTGATCCCTACCGGGGGAAACACCATATATTTT
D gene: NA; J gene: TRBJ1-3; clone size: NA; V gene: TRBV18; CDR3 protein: CASSLNRHNSGNTIYF; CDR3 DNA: TGTGCCAGCTCACTAAATAGACACAACTCTGGAAACACCATATATTTT
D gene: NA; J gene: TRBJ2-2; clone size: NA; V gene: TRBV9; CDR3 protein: CASSAGPANTGELFF; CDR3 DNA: TGTGCCAGCAGCGCAGGCCCGGCGAACACCGGGGAGCTGTTTTTT
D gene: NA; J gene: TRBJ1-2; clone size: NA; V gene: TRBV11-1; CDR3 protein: CASSVQPGGPYGYTF; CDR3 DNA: TGTGCCAGCAGCGTCCAACCCGGGGGGCCCTATGGCTACACCTTC
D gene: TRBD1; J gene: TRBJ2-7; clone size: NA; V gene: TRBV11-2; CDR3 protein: CASSSMPGQGPHEQYF; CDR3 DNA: TGTGCCAGCAGCTCCATGCCGGGACAGGGGCCGCACGAGCAGTACTTC
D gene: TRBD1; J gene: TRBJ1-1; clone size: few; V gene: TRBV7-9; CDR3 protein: CASSFSGDRLNTEAFF; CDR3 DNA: TGTGCCAGCAGCTTTTCGGGGGACAGGTTGAACACTGAAGCTTTCTTT
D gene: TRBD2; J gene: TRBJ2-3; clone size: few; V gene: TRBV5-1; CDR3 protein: CASSLGAGLGRDTQYF; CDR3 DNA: TGCGCCAGCAGCTTGGGAGCGGGGCTGGGCAGGGATACGCAGTATTTT
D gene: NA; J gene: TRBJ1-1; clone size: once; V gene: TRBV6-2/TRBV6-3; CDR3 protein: CASSYYRADTEAFF; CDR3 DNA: TGTGCCAGCAGTTACTACAGGGCCGACACTGAAGCTTTCTTT
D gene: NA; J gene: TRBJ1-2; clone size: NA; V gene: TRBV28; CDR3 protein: CASRPPANYGYTF; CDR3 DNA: TGTGCCAGCAGACCGCCAGCTAACTATGGCTACACCTTC
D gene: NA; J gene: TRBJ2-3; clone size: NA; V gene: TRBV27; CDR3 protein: CASSLIGADTQYF; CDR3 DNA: TGTGCCAGCAGTTTAATCGGGGCAGATACGCAGTATTTT
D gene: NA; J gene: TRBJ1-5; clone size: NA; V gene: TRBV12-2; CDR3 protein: CASRLAGGRLYSNQPQHF; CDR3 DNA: TGTGCAAGTCGCTTAGCGGGGGGGAGGCTTTATAGCAATCAGCCCCAGCATTTT
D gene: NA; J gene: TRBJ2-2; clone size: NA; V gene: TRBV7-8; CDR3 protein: CASSLGPTGWTGELFF; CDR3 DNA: TGTGCCAGCAGCTTAGGTCCCACGGGGTGGACCGGGGAGCTGTTTTTT
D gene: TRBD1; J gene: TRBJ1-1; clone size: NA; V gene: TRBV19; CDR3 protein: CASTPGGYTEAFF; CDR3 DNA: TGTGCCAGTACGCCAGGGGGCTACACTGAAGCTTTCTTT
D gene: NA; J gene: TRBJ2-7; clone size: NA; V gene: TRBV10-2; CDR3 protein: CASSESGLTLGGGEQYF; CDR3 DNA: TGCGCCAGCAGTGAGTCTGGGTTGACCTTAGGGGGGGGCGAGCAGTACTTC
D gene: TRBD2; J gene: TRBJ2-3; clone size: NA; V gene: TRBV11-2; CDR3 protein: CASSLGTVGGDTQYF; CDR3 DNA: TGTGCCAGCAGCTTAGGAACCGTGGGGGGGGATACGCAGTATTTT
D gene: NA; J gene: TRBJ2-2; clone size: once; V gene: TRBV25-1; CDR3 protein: CASSGHIITGELFF; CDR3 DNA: TGTGCCAGCAGTGGTCACATCATCACCGGGGAGCTGTTTTTT
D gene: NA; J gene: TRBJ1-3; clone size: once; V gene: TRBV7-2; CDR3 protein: CASSFITGAKGNTIYF; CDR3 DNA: TGTGCCAGCAGCTTTATTACAGGCGCCAAAGGAAACACCATATATTTT
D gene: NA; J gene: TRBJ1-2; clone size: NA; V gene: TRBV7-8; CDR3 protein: CASSPNQNYGYTF; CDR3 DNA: TGTGCCAGCAGCCCCAATCAGAACTATGGCTACACCTTC
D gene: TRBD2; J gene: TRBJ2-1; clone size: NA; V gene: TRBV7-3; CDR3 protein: CASSTTSGGSRGEQFF; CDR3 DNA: TGTGCCAGCAGCACGACTAGCGGGGGGTCCCGTGGTGAGCAGTTCTTC
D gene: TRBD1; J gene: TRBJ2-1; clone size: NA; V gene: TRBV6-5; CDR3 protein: CASSAGQGLGNEQFF; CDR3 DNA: TGTGCCAGCAGCGCCGGACAGGGACTCGGCAATGAGCAGTTCTTC
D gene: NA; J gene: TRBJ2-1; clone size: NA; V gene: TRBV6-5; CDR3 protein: CASSYLGGNEQFF; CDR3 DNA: TGTGCCAGCAGTTACCTGGGAGGTAATGAGCAGTTCTTC
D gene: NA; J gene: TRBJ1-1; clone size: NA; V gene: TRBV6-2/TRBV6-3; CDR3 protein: CASSYQGPVYTEAFF; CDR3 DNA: TGTGCCAGCAGTTACCAGGGGCCAGTGTACACTGAAGCTTTCTTT
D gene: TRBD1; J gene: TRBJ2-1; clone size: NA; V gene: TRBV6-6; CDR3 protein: CASEADRGTNEQFF; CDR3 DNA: TGTGCCAGCGAGGCGGACAGGGGCACCAATGAGCAGTTCTTC
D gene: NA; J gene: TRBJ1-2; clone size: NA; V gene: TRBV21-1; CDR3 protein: CASSPNREYTF; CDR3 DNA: TGTGCCAGCAGCCCCAACAGGGAATACACCTTC
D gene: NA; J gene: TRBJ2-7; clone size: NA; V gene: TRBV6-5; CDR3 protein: CATPPQRDSNEQYF; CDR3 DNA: TGTGCCACCCCCCCCCAACGCGACAGCAACGAGCAGTACTTC
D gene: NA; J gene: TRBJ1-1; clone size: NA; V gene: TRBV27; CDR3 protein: CASSLYPSLNTEAFF; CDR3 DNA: TGTGCCAGCAGTTTATATCCCTCCTTGAACACTGAAGCTTTCTTT
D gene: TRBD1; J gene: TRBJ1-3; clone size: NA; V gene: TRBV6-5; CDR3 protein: CASSYGTDSGNTIYF; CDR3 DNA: TGTGCCAGCAGTTACGGGACAGACTCTGGAAACACCATATATTTT
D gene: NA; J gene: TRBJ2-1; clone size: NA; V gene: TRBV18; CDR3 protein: CASSPTGTPYNEQFF; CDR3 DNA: TGTGCCAGCTCACCGACCGGGACACCGTACAATGAGCAGTTCTTC
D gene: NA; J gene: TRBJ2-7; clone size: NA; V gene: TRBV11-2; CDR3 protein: CASSRLLRAPQYF; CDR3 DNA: TGTGCCAGCTCTCGCTTACTGAGGGCCCCACAGTACTTC
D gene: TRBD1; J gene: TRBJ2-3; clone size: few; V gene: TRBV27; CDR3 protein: CASSSDRSKDTQYF; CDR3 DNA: TGTGCCAGCAGTTCGGACAGGAGTAAGGATACGCAGTATTTT
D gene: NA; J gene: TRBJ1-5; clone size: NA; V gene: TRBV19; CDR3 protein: CASTHRYDRTDNQPQHF; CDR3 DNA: TGTGCCAGTACCCACCGGTATGACAGAACAGACAATCAGCCCCAGCATTTT
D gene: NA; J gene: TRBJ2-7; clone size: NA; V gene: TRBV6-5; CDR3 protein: CASSSNTLGGYEQYF; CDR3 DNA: TGTGCCAGCAGTTCTAATACTCTGGGGGGCTACGAGCAGTACTTC
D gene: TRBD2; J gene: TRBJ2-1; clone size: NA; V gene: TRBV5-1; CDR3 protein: CASSFRLAGDEQFF; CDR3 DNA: TGCGCCAGCAGCTTCAGACTAGCGGGGGATGAGCAGTTCTTC
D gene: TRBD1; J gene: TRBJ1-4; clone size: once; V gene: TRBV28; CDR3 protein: CASSFLQGAAEKLFF; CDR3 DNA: TGTGCCAGCAGTTTCTTACAGGGGGCAGCTGAAAAACTGTTTTTT
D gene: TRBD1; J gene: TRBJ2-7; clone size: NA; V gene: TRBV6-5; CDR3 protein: CASSYSSGTVSYEQYF; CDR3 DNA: TGTGCCAGCAGTTACTCCTCCGGGACAGTCTCCTACGAGCAGTACTTC
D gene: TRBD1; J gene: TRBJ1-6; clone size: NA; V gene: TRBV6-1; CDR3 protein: CASSEATGDRSPLHF; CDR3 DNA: TGTGCCAGCAGTGAAGCGACAGGGGACAGGTCACCCCTCCACTTT
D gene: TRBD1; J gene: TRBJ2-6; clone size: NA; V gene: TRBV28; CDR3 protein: CASRTGAHSGANVLTF; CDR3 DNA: TGTGCCAGCAGGACAGGGGCCCACTCTGGGGCCAACGTCCTGACTTTC
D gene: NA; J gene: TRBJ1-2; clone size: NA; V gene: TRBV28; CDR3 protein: CASRFEDWANYGYTF; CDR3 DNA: TGTGCCAGCAGGTTCGAGGACTGGGCTAACTATGGCTACACCTTC
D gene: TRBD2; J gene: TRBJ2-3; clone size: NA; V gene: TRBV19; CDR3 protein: CASRPTGLAGITDTQYF; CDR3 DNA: TGTGCCAGTAGGCCCACCGGACTAGCGGGAATCACAGATACGCAGTATTTT
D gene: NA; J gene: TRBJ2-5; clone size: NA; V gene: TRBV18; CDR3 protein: CASSQSVAEETQYF; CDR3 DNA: TGTGCCAGCTCACAGAGTGTGGCGGAAGAGACCCAGTACTTC
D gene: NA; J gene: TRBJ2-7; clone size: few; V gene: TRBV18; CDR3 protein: CASSPTVNGKEYEQYF; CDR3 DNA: TGTGCCAGCTCACCCACAGTCAACGGGAAAGAGTACGAGCAGTACTTC